The following is a TCR beta chain sequence with its context. Germline V gene lookup returns CDR1 MNHNS and CDR2 SASEGT. The V and J ends lost 2 bases and 0 bases respectively, with 10 bases between them. The CDR3 consists of 16 residues. This entry belongs to a study of lymphopenia after photon versus proton radiotherapy. Sequenced by immunoSEQ multiplex PCR; TCRdb stores in-frame clones only, minus some. Of about 22,000 clones in the sample, 80% to 90% are singletons; the top ten hold around 10%. The sample here was peripheral blood, taken from a patient treated with proton-based radiotherapy. The chain joins TRBV6-1 to TRBJ1-4; D may be TRBD1 (5 bases). The sequence was collected from an elderly man with esophageal cancer. Here the CDR3 DNA reads TGTGCCAGCAGTGAAAGGCAGGGTGCAACTAATGAAAAACTGTTTTTT. This encodes CASSERQGATNEKLFF.